This T cell receptor (beta chain) was found in a study of cytomegalovirus exposure and HLA in healthy donors. Vbeta (60) and Jbeta (13) primers were used in the PCR. The protocol was immunoSEQ multiplex PCR, while the TCRdb copy is restricted to in-frame clones and leaves out a portion. The sample lists under 200,000 clones, around 79% occurring once. Study outcomes and limitations: A missense DCLRE1C variant was associated with V- and J-gene trimming of TCR beta chains in a later analysis, and an independent cohort replicated the association. Among TCR beta chains, those listed as cytomegalovirus-associated numbered approximately 150.

V was shortened by 5 bases and J by 4 bases, with 12 bases between the two germline ends. This CDR3 comprises 14 residues. In germline, CDR1 is SEHNR, CDR2 FQNEAQ (reference sequence). With respect to this clone: Its antigen is still unknown.

The sequenced sample consisted of PBMCs. The receptor was isolated from a male donor in good health and CMV-seropositive. The V and J genes are TRBV7-9 and TRBJ1-3; tentatively, D is TRBD1 (5 bases). CDR3 sequence: CASSEQGAGNTIYF. DNA for the CDR3: TGTGCCAGCAGCGAGCAGGGTGCAGGAAACACCATATATTTT.